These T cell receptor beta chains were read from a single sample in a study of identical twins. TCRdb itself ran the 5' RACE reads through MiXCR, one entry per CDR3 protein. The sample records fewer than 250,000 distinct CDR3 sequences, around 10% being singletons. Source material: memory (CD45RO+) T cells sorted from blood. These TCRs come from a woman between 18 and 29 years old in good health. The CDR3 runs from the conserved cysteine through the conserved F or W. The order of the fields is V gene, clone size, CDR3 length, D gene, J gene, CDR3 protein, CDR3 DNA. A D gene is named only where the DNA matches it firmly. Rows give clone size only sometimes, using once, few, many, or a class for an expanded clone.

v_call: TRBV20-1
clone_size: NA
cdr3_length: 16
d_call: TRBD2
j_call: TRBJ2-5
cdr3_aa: CSGSTSGRFFQETQYF
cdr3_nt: TGCAGCGGATCGACTAGCGGGAGGTTTTTCCAAGAGACCCAGTACTTC

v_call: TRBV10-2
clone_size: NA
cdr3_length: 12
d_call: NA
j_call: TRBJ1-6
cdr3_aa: CASSRLESPLHF
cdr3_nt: TGCGCCAGCAGTCGGCTAGAATCACCCCTCCACTTT

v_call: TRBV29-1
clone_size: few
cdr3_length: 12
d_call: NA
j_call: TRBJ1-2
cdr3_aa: CSVVRGDYGYTF
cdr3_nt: TGCAGCGTTGTCCGGGGGGACTATGGCTACACCTTC

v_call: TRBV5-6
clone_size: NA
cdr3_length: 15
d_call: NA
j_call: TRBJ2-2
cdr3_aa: CASSLGGYETGELFF
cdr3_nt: TGTGCCAGCAGCTTGGGAGGGTATGAGACCGGGGAGCTGTTTTTT

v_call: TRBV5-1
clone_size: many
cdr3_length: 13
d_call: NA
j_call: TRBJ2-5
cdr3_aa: CASSPDQLETQYF
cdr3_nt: TGCGCCAGCAGCCCCGACCAGCTGGAGACCCAGTACTTC

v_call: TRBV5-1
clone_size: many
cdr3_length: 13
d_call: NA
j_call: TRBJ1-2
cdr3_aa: CASSLSSNYGYTF
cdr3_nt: TGCGCCAGCAGCTTATCCTCCAACTATGGCTACACCTTC

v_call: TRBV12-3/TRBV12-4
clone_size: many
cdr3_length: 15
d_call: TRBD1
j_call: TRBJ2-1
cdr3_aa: CASSPTGAVDDEQFF
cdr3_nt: TGTGCCAGCAGTCCTACAGGGGCGGTGGACGATGAGCAGTTCTTC

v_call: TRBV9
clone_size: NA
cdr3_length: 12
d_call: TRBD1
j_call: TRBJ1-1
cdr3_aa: CASSTRQGTTFF
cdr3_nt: TGTGCCAGCAGCACCCGACAGGGGACGACTTTCTTT

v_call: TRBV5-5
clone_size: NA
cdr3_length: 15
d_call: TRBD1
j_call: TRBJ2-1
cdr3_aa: CASSSTGTVYNEQFF
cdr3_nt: TGTGCCAGCAGCTCAACCGGGACAGTTTACAATGAGCAGTTCTTC

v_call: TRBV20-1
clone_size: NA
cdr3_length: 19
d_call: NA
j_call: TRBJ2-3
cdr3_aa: CSASLPGRGDKGHADTQYF
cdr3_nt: TGCAGTGCTAGCCTTCCCGGTCGGGGGGACAAGGGGCACGCAGATACGCAGTATTTT

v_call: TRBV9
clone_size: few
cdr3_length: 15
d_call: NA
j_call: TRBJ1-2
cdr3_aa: CASSVAPTVDYGYTF
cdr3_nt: TGTGCCAGCAGCGTAGCCCCGACAGTGGACTATGGCTACACCTTC

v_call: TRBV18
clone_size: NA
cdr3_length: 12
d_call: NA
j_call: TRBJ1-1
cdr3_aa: CASSQDFGYAFF
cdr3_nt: TGTGCCAGCTCACAGGACTTTGGGTACGCTTTCTTT

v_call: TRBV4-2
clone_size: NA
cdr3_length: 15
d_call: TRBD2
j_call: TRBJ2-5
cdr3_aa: CASSQIGGGEETQYF
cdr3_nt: TGTGCCAGCAGCCAAATCGGCGGGGGGGAAGAGACCCAGTACTTC

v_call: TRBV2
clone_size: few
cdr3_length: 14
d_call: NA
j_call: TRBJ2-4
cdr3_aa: CASSEPAGGDIQYF
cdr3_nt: TGTGCCAGCAGTGAACCAGCCGGCGGGGACATTCAGTACTTC

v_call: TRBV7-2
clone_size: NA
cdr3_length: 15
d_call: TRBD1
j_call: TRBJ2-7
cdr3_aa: CASSVGQGHIYEQYF
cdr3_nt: TGTGCCAGCAGCGTAGGACAGGGACATATCTACGAGCAGTACTTC

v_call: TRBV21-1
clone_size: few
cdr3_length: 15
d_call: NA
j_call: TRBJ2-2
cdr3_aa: CASTFRQTDTGELFF
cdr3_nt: TGTGCCAGCACCTTTAGGCAGACCGACACCGGGGAGCTGTTTTTT

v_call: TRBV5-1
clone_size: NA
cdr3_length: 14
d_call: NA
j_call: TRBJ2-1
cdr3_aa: CASSVGTAGNEQFF
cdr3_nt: TGCGCCAGCAGCGTGGGAACGGCGGGTAATGAGCAGTTCTTC

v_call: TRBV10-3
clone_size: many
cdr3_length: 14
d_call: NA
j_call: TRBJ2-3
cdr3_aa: CAISGHNNTDTQYF
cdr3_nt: TGTGCCATCAGTGGACACAACAACACAGATACGCAGTATTTT

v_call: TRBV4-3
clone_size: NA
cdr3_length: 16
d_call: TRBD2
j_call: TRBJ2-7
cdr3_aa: CASSLGTSGNSYEQYF
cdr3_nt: TGCGCCAGCAGCCTTGGGACTAGCGGGAACTCCTACGAGCAGTACTTC

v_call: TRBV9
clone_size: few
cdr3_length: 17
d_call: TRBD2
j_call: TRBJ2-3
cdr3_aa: CASSPSLSGGSTDTQYF
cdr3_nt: TGTGCCAGCAGCCCATCCCTTAGCGGGGGGAGCACAGATACGCAGTATTTT

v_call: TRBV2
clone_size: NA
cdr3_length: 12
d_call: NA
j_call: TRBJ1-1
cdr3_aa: CASSYAGTEAFF
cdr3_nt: TGTGCCAGCAGTTATGCGGGCACTGAAGCTTTCTTT

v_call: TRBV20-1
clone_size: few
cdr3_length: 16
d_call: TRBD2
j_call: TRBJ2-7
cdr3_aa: CSARVGAGGRTREQYF
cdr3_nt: TGCAGTGCTAGAGTCGGGGCGGGGGGGCGAACGCGCGAGCAGTACTTC

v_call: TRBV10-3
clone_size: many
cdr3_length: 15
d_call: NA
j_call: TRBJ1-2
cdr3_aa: CAISESAGDGYGYTF
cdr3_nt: TGTGCCATCAGTGAGTCGGCAGGGGACGGCTATGGCTACACCTTC

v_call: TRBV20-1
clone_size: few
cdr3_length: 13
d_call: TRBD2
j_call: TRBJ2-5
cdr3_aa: CSAGTRREETQYF
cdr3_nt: TGCAGTGCCGGGACTAGGAGGGAAGAGACCCAGTACTTC

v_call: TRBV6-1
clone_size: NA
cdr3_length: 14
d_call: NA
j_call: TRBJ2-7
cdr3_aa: CASSADRSAYEQYF
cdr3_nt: TGTGCCAGCAGCGCGGACAGATCCGCCTACGAGCAGTACTTC

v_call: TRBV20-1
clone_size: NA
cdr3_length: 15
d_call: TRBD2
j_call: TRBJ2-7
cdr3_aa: CSAVGGGITSYEQYF
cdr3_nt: TGCAGTGCCGTCGGGGGGGGGATCACCTCCTACGAGCAGTACTTC

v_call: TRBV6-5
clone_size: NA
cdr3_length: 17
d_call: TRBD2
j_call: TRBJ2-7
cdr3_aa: CASSYSRLAGLVFEQYF
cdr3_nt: TGTGCCAGCAGTTACTCCCGACTAGCGGGATTAGTCTTCGAGCAGTACTTC

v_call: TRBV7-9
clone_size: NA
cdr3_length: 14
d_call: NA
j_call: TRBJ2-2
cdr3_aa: CASTNQGNTGELFF
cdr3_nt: TGTGCCAGCACAAATCAGGGGAACACCGGGGAGCTGTTTTTT

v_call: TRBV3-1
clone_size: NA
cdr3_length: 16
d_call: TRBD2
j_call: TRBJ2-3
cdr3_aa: CASSQEPSGGLDTQYF
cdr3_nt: TGTGCCAGCAGCCAAGAACCAAGCGGGGGATTGGATACGCAGTATTTT

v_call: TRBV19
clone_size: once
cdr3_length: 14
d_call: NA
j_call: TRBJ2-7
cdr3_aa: CASSIELGYYEQYF
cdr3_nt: TGTGCCAGTAGTATAGAGCTCGGATATTACGAGCAGTACTTC

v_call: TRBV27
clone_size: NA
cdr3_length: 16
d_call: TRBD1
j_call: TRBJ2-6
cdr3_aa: CASRDRPRAGANVLTF
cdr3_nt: TGTGCCAGCCGGGACAGACCGAGAGCTGGGGCCAACGTCCTGACTTTC

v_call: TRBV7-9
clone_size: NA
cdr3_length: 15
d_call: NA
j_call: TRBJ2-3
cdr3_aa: CASSLVGHRTDTQYF
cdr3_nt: TGTGCCAGCAGCTTAGTTGGACACCGCACAGATACGCAGTATTTT

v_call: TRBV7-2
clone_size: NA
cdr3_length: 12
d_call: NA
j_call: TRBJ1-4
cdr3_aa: CATGAGREKLFF
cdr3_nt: TGTGCCACCGGGGCGGGTAGGGAAAAACTGTTTTTT

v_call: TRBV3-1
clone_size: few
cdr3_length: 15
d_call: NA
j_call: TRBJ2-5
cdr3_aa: CASSRQSGLVETQYF
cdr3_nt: TGTGCCAGCAGCCGACAATCAGGACTTGTAGAGACCCAGTACTTC

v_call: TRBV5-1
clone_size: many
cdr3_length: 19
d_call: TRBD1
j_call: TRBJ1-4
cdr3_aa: CASSLEVAGSGQPNEKLFF
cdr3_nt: TGCGCCAGCAGCTTGGAAGTGGCCGGGTCGGGACAGCCTAATGAAAAACTGTTTTTT

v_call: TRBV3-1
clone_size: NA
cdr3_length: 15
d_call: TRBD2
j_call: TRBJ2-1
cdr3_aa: CAGSQVAGRHNEQFF
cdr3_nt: TGTGCCGGCAGCCAAGTAGCGGGACGACACAATGAGCAGTTCTTC

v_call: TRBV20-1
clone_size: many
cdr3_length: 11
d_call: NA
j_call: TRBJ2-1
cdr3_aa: CSAPGAHEQFF
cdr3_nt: TGCAGTGCCCCAGGTGCGCATGAGCAGTTCTTC

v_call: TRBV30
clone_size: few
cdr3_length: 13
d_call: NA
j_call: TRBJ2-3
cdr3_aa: CAWSGELFGTQYF
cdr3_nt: TGTGCCTGGAGTGGCGAGCTTTTCGGTACGCAGTATTTT

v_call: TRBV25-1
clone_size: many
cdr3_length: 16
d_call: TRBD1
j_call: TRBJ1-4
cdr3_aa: CASSEARGQGNEKLFF
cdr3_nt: TGTGCCAGCAGTGAAGCGAGGGGGCAAGGGAATGAAAAACTGTTTTTT

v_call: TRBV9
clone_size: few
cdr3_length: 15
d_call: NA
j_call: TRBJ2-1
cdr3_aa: CASSVAQRIDNEQFF
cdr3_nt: TGTGCCAGCAGCGTAGCGCAGCGGATCGACAATGAGCAGTTCTTC